The 14 T cell receptor beta chains reported below all come from one sample, sequenced in a study of ipilimumab plus nivolumab after autologous stem cell transplantation. Here immunoSEQ multiplex PCR was the method, and the copy in TCRdb shows in-frame clones only, minus some. The table records 43,000 or so clones, more than 70% of them present only once. Sequencing used PBMCs, obtained in a trial of ipilimumab plus nivolumab as post-transplant consolidation. The origin of the receptors is a male donor with multiple myeloma.

The J gene is TRBJ1-4, the V gene TRBV27; 9 bases match TRBD1. Unmatched junction bases numbered 9, after V lost 6 bases and J lost 1 base. CDR1 is MNHEY and CDR2 is SMNVEV in the germline V gene (reference sequence). The CDR3 spans 17 residues. The CDR3, as DNA: TGTGCCAGCAGACAGATACAGGGGGCAGGAACTAATGAAAAACTGTTTTTT. As protein: CASRQIQGAGTNEKLFF.

This chain connects TRBV11-3 to TRBJ2-1, with D tentatively TRBD2 (6 bases). Trimming left V 8 bases short and J 2 bases short, with 10 bases between. This CDR3 comprises 13 residues. Germline CDR1 SGHNT, CDR2 YENEEA. CDR3 sequence (DNA): TGTGCCAGCCGGGAGTCCGCCTACAATGAGCAGTTCTTC. It is translated as CASRESAYNEQFF. Based on the CDR3 plus reference TRBV11-3 and TRBJ2-1, the full variable domain is EAGVVQSPRYKIIEKKQPVAFWCNPISGHNTLYWYLQNLGQGPELLIRYENEEAVDDSQLPKDRFSAERLKGVDSTLKIQPAELGDSAVYLCASRESAYNEQFFGPGTRLTVL.

The gene calls are TRBV28 and TRBJ1-4; D is uncertain. Trimming took 5 bases from V and 0 from J, leaving 16 bases between them. Germline assignment: CDR1 MDHEN and CDR2 SYDVKM. CDR3 length: 17 residues. The CDR3 DNA reads as TGTGCCAGCAGTCTAACCCGGACGCGCGCAACTAATGAAAAACTGTTTTTT. This encodes CASSLTRTRATNEKLFF.

The chain uses TRBV6-5 and TRBJ1-3, with TRBD1 matching 8 bases. V lost 5 bases to trimming and J lost 3 bases; unmatched junction nucleotides: 3. Germline lookup yields CDR1 MNHEY and CDR2 SVGAGI. The CDR3 is made up of 14 amino acids. The CDR3 region has the DNA TGTGCCAGCAGTCCGACAGGGGTTGGAAACACCATATATTTT. Amino acid sequence: CASSPTGVGNTIYF.

This clone was recorded once. The chain employs TRBV6-1 and TRBJ1-3; D might be TRBD1 (5 bases). CDR1 MNHNS and CDR2 SASEGT come from the germline V gene. The ends were cut back, 4 bases at V and 3 bases at J, with 13 bases in the middle. This CDR3 spans 15 amino acids. The CDR3 sequence: CASSAAGQGGNTIYF. DNA of the CDR3: TGTGCCAGCAGTGCAGCCGGGCAGGGTGGAAACACCATATATTTT.

The chain combines TRBV7-2 with TRBJ1-5; TRBD1 matches at 8 bases. The germline CDR1 and CDR2 sequences are SGHTA and FQGNSA. The CDR3 loop spans 15 amino acids. J lost 7 bases, V lost 5 bases, and 10 bases had no gene match. The CDR3 region has the DNA TGTGCCAGCAGCCAGGGGCAGGGGGCAGGCCAGCCCCAGCATTTT. As protein: CASSQGQGAGQPQHF.

The chain employs TRBV28 and TRBJ2-6; a possible D gene is TRBD2 (5 bases). The germline V gene encodes CDR1 MDHEN and CDR2 SYDVKM. The V gene lost 1 base and the J gene lost 0 bases, with 10 bases spanning the gap. The CDR3 is 17 amino acids. The CDR3 region is CASSLYGLSSGANVLTF. The CDR3 coding sequence is TGTGCCAGCAGTTTATACGGACTGAGCTCTGGGGCCAACGTCCTGACTTTC.

V is TRBV6-5 and J is TRBJ2-7; a possible D gene is TRBD1 (6 bases). The CDR3 is 15 amino acids. V was pared by 2 bases and J by 2 bases, with 13 bases between. Germline V gene lookup returns CDR1 MNHEY and CDR2 SVGAGI. CDR3 nucleotide sequence: TGTGCCAGCAGTTACGGGGACATGCCGACCTACGAGCAGTACTTC. This translates into CASSYGDMPTYEQYF.

V gene TRBV12-5 combines with J gene TRBJ1-2; D gene unclear. Germline CDR1 LGHNT, CDR2 FRNRAP. This CDR3 is built from 12 residues. V dropped 6 bases and J dropped 3 bases, with 8 bases sitting between them. CDR3 loop: CASGRVDYGYTF. The DNA of the CDR3 is TGTGCTAGTGGGAGGGTGGACTATGGCTACACCTTC. Full variable domain (remainder filled in from reference TRBV12-5 and TRBJ1-2): DARVTQTPRHKVTEMGQEVTMRCQPILGHNTVFWYRQTMMQGLELLAYFRNRAPLDDSGMPKDRFSAEMPDATLATLKIQPSEPRDSAVYFCASGRVDYGYTFGSGTRLTVV.

This chain uses TRBV27 with TRBJ2-1; D may match TRBD1 or TRBD2 (5 bases each). Trimming pared 2 bases from V and 0 bases from J, leaving 11 bases between. Germline lookup yields CDR1 MNHEY and CDR2 SMNVEV (reference sequence). This CDR3 is 16 amino acids long. CDR3 sequence reads: CASSLSRDLSYNEQFF. The DNA of the CDR3 is TGTGCCAGCAGTTTAAGTCGGGACCTCTCCTACAATGAGCAGTTCTTC.

The V call is TRBV5-1, the J call TRBJ1-1, with a weak D call TRBD1 (5 bases). V was shortened by 5 bases and J by 1 base, with 15 bases between the two germline ends. The CDR3 is 15 residues long. The V gene's germline CDR1 is SGHRS and CDR2 YFSETQ. The CDR3 DNA follows: TGCGCCAGCAGGATAGCGGGACTCGGGAACACTGAAGCTTTCTTT. Residues: CASRIAGLGNTEAFF.

V usage is TRBV5-1 and J usage is TRBJ1-2, with TRBD1 identical over 7 bases. CDR1 is SGHRS, CDR2 YFSETQ, per germline. The trim removed 0 bases at V and 6 bases at J, leaving 2 bases unmatched. This CDR3 is 13 amino acids long. The CDR3, as DNA: TGCGCCAGCAGCTTGGAGACAGGGAATGGCTACACCTTC. Encoded protein: CASSLETGNGYTF.

This rearrangement joins TRBV28 to TRBJ2-7, with D tentatively TRBD2 (6 bases). This CDR3 contains 15 residues. V lost 5 bases, J lost 3 bases, and 17 bases lay in between. CDR1 and CDR2 (germline): MDHEN, SYDVKM. The CDR3 sequence is CASSARASVNYEQYF. CDR3 coding DNA: TGTGCCAGCAGTGCTAGGGCTAGCGTTAACTACGAGCAGTACTTC.

This chain joins TRBV4-3 and TRBJ2-2, with a tentative D call TRBD2 (6 bases). Trimming took off 2 bases at V and 8 bases at J, with 9 bases between the two ends. Germline CDR1 is LGHNA and CDR2 is YSLEER. The CDR3 is 13 residues long. The CDR3 sequence is CASSQSGEGELFF. The DNA for the CDR3 is TGCGCCAGCAGCCAATCGGGAGAGGGGGAGCTGTTTTTT.